This T cell receptor beta chain was identified in a study of blood T cell repertoires in COVID-19. As for the study in general: COVID-19 samples collected from the United States, Italy and Spain covered acute and convalescent phases. The analysed material was cDNA or gDNA that came from T cells, B-cell-depleted T cells, or PBMCs.

The sample holds a few counts of this clone. Authors' analysis steps: Amplification from reference gene primers served as the basis for estimated nucleated cell counts. Clones were read by immunoSEQ multiplex PCR, and TCRdb kept only the in-frame ones, dropping some. The DNA gave D and trimming, while V, J and clone size come from that table. This table holds roughly 170,000 clones, around 82% found once. V lost 0 bases and J lost 7, with 10 bases in between. Germline loops: CDR1 MNHNS, CDR2 SASEGT. This CDR3 is built from 14 residues. The source material was peripheral blood. The chain links TRBV6-1 to TRBJ1-5; unclear D gene. This clonotype originated in a man aged 55 to 69 who had recovered from COVID-19. The CDR3 reads CASSEAQEVQPQHF. The CDR3 region has the DNA TGTGCCAGCAGTGAAGCGCAAGAGGTCCAGCCCCAGCATTTT.